This is a list of T cell receptor beta chains from one sample in a study of cytomegalovirus exposure and HLA in healthy donors. Here immunoSEQ multiplex PCR was the method, and the copy in TCRdb shows in-frame clones only, minus some. The sample holds tens of thousands of clones; roughly four fifths are singletons and the top ten take around 3.4%. The sample consisted of PBMCs. The receptors were sampled from a man under 40 in good health and CMV-seronegative. CDR3s include the opening cysteine and the closing phenylalanine or tryptophan. D genes are given only for firm matches. Clone size is stated in some rows and not others, as once, few, many or a class when expanded.

clone size: .
D gene: .
V gene: TRBV6-1
J gene: TRBJ1-4
CDR3 DNA: TGTGCCAGCAGTGAAGGAGGGCGGGGTGAAAAACTGTTTTTT
CDR3 protein: CASSEGGRGEKLFF

clone size: .
D gene: TRBD1
V gene: TRBV6-5
J gene: TRBJ1-1
CDR3 DNA: TGTGCCAGCAGTTACGTACAGGGGGCGGCTGAAGCTTTCTTT
CDR3 protein: CASSYVQGAAEAFF

clone size: .
D gene: TRBD1
V gene: TRBV19
J gene: TRBJ1-5
CDR3 DNA: TGTGCCAGTAATAGACAGGGTAGAGATAGCAATCAGCCCCAGCATTTT
CDR3 protein: CASNRQGRDSNQPQHF

clone size: .
D gene: .
V gene: TRBV2
J gene: TRBJ1-6
CDR3 DNA: TGTGCCAGCAGGCAGGTCAATTCACCCCTCCACTTT
CDR3 protein: CASRQVNSPLHF

clone size: .
D gene: .
V gene: TRBV25-1
J gene: TRBJ2-2
CDR3 DNA: TGTGCCAGCCAACGAGGACAGCACACCGGGGAGCTGTTTTTT
CDR3 protein: CASQRGQHTGELFF

clone size: .
D gene: .
V gene: TRBV7-9
J gene: TRBJ2-2
CDR3 DNA: TGTGCCAGCAGCTTAGACGCGGTTTATCAGGGTCCGAACACCGGGGAGCTGTTTTTT
CDR3 protein: CASSLDAVYQGPNTGELFF

clone size: .
D gene: .
V gene: TRBV19
J gene: TRBJ2-3
CDR3 DNA: TGTGCCAGTAGGCCCCCGGGACACATCACAGATACGCAGTATTTT
CDR3 protein: CASRPPGHITDTQYF

clone size: .
D gene: .
V gene: TRBV4-3
J gene: TRBJ1-1
CDR3 DNA: TGCGCCAGCAGCCAAGATTTGGGTCAGGGCACTGAAGCTTTCTTT
CDR3 protein: CASSQDLGQGTEAFF

clone size: .
D gene: .
V gene: TRBV30
J gene: TRBJ2-2
CDR3 DNA: TGTGCCTGGAGTCCAGGGAACACCGGAGAGCTGTTTTTT
CDR3 protein: CAWSPGNTGELFF

clone size: few
D gene: .
V gene: TRBV5-1
J gene: TRBJ2-7
CDR3 DNA: TGCGCCAGCAACCGGGAGACGGCATACGAGCAGTACTTC
CDR3 protein: CASNRETAYEQYF

clone size: .
D gene: TRBD1
V gene: TRBV10-3
J gene: TRBJ1-2
CDR3 DNA: TGTGCCATCAGTGAGTCTCGGACAGGTGTATATGGCTACACCTTC
CDR3 protein: CAISESRTGVYGYTF

clone size: .
D gene: TRBD2
V gene: TRBV19
J gene: TRBJ2-3
CDR3 DNA: TGTGCCAGTAGTGTAAGAACTAGCGCCTATGAAGATACGCAGTATTTT
CDR3 protein: CASSVRTSAYEDTQYF

clone size: few
D gene: TRBD1
V gene: TRBV11-2
J gene: TRBJ2-7
CDR3 DNA: TGTGCCAGCAGCTTAGCGTCCGGGACAGCCAGCTTTTACGAGCAGTACTTC
CDR3 protein: CASSLASGTASFYEQYF

clone size: .
D gene: .
V gene: TRBV7-9
J gene: TRBJ1-1
CDR3 DNA: TGTGCCAGCAGCCTAGGACAGAGCTGGACTGAAGCTTTCTTT
CDR3 protein: CASSLGQSWTEAFF

clone size: .
D gene: TRBD1
V gene: TRBV7-9
J gene: TRBJ1-2
CDR3 DNA: TGTGCCAGCAGCTTATCCGGGACAGAGTATGGCTACACCTTC
CDR3 protein: CASSLSGTEYGYTF

clone size: medium-sized
D gene: .
V gene: TRBV5-1
J gene: TRBJ1-5
CDR3 DNA: TGCGCCAGCAGCTTGGACCTTAACGGGCAGCCCCAGCATTTT
CDR3 protein: CASSLDLNGQPQHF

clone size: .
D gene: TRBD2
V gene: TRBV7-2
J gene: TRBJ2-1
CDR3 DNA: TGTGCCAGTTCTCATGGGGGTCTAGCGGGAGCGGAGCAGTTCTTC
CDR3 protein: CASSHGGLAGAEQFF

clone size: .
D gene: TRBD2
V gene: TRBV29-1
J gene: TRBJ2-7
CDR3 DNA: TGCAGCGTTGAAGTTCCCCCGGGACTAGCGGGAGGATCCTCCTACGAGCAGTACTTC
CDR3 protein: CSVEVPPGLAGGSSYEQYF

clone size: .
D gene: .
V gene: TRBV6-5
J gene: TRBJ2-2
CDR3 DNA: TGTGCCTCCTCCATAGCTCCCCCGGCCGGGGAGCTGTTTTTT
CDR3 protein: CASSIAPPAGELFF

clone size: .
D gene: TRBD1
V gene: TRBV27
J gene: TRBJ1-2
CDR3 DNA: TGTGCCAGCAGTTTAAGGACAGGGGATCGCTACACCTTC
CDR3 protein: CASSLRTGDRYTF